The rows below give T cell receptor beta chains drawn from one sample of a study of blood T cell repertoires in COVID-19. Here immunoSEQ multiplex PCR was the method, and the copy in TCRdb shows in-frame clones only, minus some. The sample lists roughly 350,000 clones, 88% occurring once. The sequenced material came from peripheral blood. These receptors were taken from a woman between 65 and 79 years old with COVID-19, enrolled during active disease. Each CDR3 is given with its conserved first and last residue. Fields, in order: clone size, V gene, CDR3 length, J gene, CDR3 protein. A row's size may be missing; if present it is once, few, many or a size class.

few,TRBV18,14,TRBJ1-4,CASSSDSSYEKLFF
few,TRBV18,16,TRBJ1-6,CASSQSRDPGGSPLHF
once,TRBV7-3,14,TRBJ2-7,CASSPTGPGYEQYF
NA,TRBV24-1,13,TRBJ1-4,CATSEGVGEKLFF
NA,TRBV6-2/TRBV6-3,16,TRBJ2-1,CASSYPGLYSYNEQFF
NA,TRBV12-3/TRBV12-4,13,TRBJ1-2,CASSFMAASDYTF
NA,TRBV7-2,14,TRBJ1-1,CASGGQGGYTEAFF
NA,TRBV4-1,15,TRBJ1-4,CASSLNRGANEKLFF
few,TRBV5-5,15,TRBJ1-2,CASSFGTGGSYGYTF
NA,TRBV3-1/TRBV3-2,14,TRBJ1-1,CASSQGQGGTEAFF
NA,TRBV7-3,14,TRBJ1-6,CASSYGHPNSPLHF
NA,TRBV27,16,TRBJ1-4,CASSLTGVATNEKLFF
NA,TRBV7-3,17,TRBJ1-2,CASSFPPRGGDIKGYTF
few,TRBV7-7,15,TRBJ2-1,CASSSGQGLYNEQFF
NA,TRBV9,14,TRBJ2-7,CASSPPGTRPEQYF
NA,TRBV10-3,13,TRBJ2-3,CAISLTPQDTQYF
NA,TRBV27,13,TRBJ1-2,CASSPGLHYGYTF
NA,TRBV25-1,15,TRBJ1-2,CASSESGRTGGGYTF
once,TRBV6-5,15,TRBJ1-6,CASRPGQGAASPLHF
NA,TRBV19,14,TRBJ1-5,CASRRGQGGQPQHF
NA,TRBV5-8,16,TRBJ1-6,CASSKTGTAYNSPLHF
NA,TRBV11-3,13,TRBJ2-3,CASSLEASDTQYF
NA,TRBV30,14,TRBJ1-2,CAWNRGGADYGYTF
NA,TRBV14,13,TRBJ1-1,CASSQDGGSEAFF
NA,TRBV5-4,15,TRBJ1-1,CASSFPGGLNTEAFF
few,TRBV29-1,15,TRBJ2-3,CSVEERGSRTDTQYF
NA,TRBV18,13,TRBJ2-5,CASSPPTEETQYF
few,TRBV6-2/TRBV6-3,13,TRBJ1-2,CASSFYTYYGYTF
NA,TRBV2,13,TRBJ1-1,CASSERGLVEAFF
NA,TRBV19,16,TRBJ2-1,CASSTLQGGLNNEQFF
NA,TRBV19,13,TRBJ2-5,CASSPIAGQTQYF
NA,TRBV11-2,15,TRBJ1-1,CASSLGAGMNTEAFF
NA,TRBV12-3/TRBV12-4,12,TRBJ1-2,CASSFQGGGYTF
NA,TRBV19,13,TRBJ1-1,CASNDRGNTEAFF
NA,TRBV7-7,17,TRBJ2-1,CASSLDRTLGALNEQFF
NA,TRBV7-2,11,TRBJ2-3,CASSRGGTQYF
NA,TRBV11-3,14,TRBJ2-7,CASSLRDRAPEQYF
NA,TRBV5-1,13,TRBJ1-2,CASSLEDSSAYTF
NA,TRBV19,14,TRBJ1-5,CASTPTDRTQPQHF
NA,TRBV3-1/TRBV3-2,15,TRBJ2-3,CASSQGQGARYTQYF
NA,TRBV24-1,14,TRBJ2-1,CATSDPGGDDEQFF
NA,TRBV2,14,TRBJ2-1,CASSVTSGSNEQFF
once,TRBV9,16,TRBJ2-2,CASSVQAGINTGELFF
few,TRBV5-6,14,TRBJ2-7,CASMEGMRSYEQYF
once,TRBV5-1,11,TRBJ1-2,CASSSNYGYTF
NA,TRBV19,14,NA,CASSRLAGKGEQYF
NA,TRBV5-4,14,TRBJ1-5,CASSFGGAGQPQHF
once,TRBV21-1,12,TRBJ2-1,CESGESYNEQFF
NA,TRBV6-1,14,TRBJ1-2,CASSEQGGIYGYTF
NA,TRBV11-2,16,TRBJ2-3,CASSSLISGGGHTQYF
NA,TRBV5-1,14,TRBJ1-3,CASSSQGPGNTIYF
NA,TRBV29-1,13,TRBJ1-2,CSVEGTGSDGYTF
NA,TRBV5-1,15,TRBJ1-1,CASSPSRGMDTEAFF
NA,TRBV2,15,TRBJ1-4,CASRDRGLSNEKLFF
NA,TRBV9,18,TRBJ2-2,CASSPTPTSGGIMGELFF
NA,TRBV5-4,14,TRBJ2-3,CASSLKSGGDTQYF
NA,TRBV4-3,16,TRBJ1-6,CASSQWGSPGGPPLHF
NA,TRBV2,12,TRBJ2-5,CAWGQGVETQYF
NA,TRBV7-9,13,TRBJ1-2,CASSETGAYGYTF